This T cell receptor beta chain was recorded in a study of shared clonotypes between healthy human individuals. In the study overall: The study used three CD4 naive, three CD4 memory, two CD8 naive and one CD8 memory plate per donor. Overall study results and limits: Clonotypes shared by all four donors outscored non-shared clonotypes in generation probability.

Generated by immunoSEQ multiplex PCR, the TCRdb table keeps only in-frame clones and is missing some. The sample shows some 600,000 clones, 90% to 97% of them seen only once. CD45RO-negative CD8 cells positively selected for CCR7 made up the naive population, which excluded terminally differentiated effector memory CD45RA+ cells. Donors, healthy HIV-negative adults, lacked recent acute infections or vaccinations. CDR3 length equals 13 residues. V shed 7 bases, J shed 4 bases, and the junction held 3 bases outside the gene matches. CDR1 LNHDA and CDR2 SQIVND come from the germline V gene (reference sequence). Regarding this clone: The antigen is not known.

Sequencing used naive CD8+ T cells sorted from blood. This TCR came from a young woman in good health. The J gene is TRBJ2-5, the V gene TRBV19, with 10 bases aligning to TRBD1. The chain's CDR3 is CASTGTGVETQYF. The CDR3 nucleotides read TGTGCCAGTACTGGGACAGGGGTAGAGACCCAGTACTTC.